A selection of T cell receptor beta chains follows, all from one sample in a study of blood T cell repertoires in COVID-19. Profiling relied on immunoSEQ multiplex PCR, and the TCRdb table lists in-frame clones only, not all of them. This repertoire shows around 320,000 clones, 87% found once; its top ten account for more than 2%. What was sequenced was peripheral blood. The source is a man aged 18-30 years with active or convalescent COVID-19. Each CDR3 is given with its conserved first and last residue. A D gene is named only where the DNA matches it firmly. Size is omitted from some rows. Given values are once, few, many or a class for expanded clones.

cdr3_aa: CASSRDSYTQYF; cdr3_nt: TGTGCCAGCAGTCGGGACAGTTATACGCAGTATTTT; clone_size: -; v_call: TRBV12-3/TRBV12-4; cdr3_length: 12; j_call: TRBJ2-3; d_call: TRBD1
cdr3_aa: CASRGGSDTQYF; cdr3_nt: TGTGCCAGCAGAGGCGGGTCAGATACGCAGTATTTT; clone_size: -; v_call: TRBV3-1/TRBV3-2; cdr3_length: 12; j_call: TRBJ2-3; d_call: -
cdr3_aa: CASSLDRVNTEAFF; cdr3_nt: TGTGCCAGCAGCTTAGATCGCGTGAACACTGAAGCTTTCTTT; clone_size: -; v_call: TRBV11-2; cdr3_length: 14; j_call: TRBJ1-1; d_call: -
cdr3_aa: CASSFTNSGEQYF; cdr3_nt: TGTGCCAGCAGTTTCACCAACTCGGGGGAGCAGTACTTC; clone_size: -; v_call: TRBV12-3/TRBV12-4; cdr3_length: 13; j_call: TRBJ2-7; d_call: -
cdr3_aa: CASSESKSPSGAWNTGELFF; cdr3_nt: TGCGCCAGCAGTGAGTCGAAGAGTCCTAGCGGGGCTTGGAACACCGGGGAGCTGTTTTTT; clone_size: -; v_call: TRBV10-1; cdr3_length: 20; j_call: TRBJ2-2; d_call: TRBD2
cdr3_aa: CASSPLSPRAGAGYTF; cdr3_nt: TGTGCCAGCTCACCATTAAGCCCCAGGGCTGGGGCTGGCTACACCTTC; clone_size: -; v_call: TRBV18; cdr3_length: 16; j_call: TRBJ1-2; d_call: -
cdr3_aa: CASSATGNRDTQYF; cdr3_nt: TGTGCCAGCAGTGCCACCGGGAACCGAGATACGCAGTATTTT; clone_size: once; v_call: TRBV6-4; cdr3_length: 14; j_call: TRBJ2-3; d_call: -
cdr3_aa: CASSPGGGYEQYF; cdr3_nt: TGTGCCAGCTCACCCGGGGGGGGCTACGAGCAGTACTTC; clone_size: -; v_call: TRBV18; cdr3_length: 13; j_call: TRBJ2-7; d_call: TRBD2
cdr3_aa: CASSLRGGTGELFF; cdr3_nt: TGTGCCAGCAGTTTACGCGGGGGAACCGGGGAGCTGTTTTTT; clone_size: -; v_call: TRBV6-5; cdr3_length: 14; j_call: TRBJ2-2; d_call: TRBD2
cdr3_aa: CATGRVVENTEAFF; cdr3_nt: TGTGCCACCGGGAGGGTAGTCGAGAACACTGAAGCTTTCTTT; clone_size: -; v_call: TRBV15; cdr3_length: 14; j_call: TRBJ1-1; d_call: -